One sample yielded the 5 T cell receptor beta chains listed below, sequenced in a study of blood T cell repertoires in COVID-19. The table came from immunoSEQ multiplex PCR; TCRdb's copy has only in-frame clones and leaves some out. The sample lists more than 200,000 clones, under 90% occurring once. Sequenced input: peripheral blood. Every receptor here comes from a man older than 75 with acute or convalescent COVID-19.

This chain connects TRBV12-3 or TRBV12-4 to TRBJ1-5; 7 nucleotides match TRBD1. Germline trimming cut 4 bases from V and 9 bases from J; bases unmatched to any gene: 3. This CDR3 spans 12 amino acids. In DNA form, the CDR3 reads TGTGCCAGCAGTTCACAGGGGTTGCCCCAGCATTTT. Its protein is CASSSQGLPQHF.

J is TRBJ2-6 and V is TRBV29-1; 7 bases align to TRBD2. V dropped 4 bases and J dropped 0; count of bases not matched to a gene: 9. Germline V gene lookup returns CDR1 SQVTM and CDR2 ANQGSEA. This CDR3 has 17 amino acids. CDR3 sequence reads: CSVGEVGGASGANVLTF. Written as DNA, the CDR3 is TGCAGCGTTGGCGAGGTGGGAGGGGCCTCTGGGGCCAACGTCCTGACTTTC.

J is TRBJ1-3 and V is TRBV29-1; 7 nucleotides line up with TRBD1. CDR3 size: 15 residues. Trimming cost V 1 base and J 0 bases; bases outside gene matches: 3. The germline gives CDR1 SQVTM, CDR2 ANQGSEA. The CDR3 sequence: CSVEGQGISGNTIYF. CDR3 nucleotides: TGCAGCGTTGAAGGACAGGGAATCTCTGGAAACACCATATATTTT. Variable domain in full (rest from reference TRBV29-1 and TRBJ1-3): SAVISQKPSRDICQRGTSLTIQCQVDSQVTMMFWYRQQPGQSLTLIATANQGSEATYESGFVIDKFPISRPNLTFSTLTVSNMSPEDSSIYLCSVEGQGISGNTIYFGEGSWLTVV.

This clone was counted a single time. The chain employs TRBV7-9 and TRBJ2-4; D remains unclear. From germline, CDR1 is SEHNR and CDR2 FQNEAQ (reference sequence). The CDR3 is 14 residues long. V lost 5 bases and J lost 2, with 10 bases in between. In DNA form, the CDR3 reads TGTGCCAGCAGCGGTGAGGTCTCCAAAAACATTCAGTACTTC. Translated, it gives CASSGEVSKNIQYF.

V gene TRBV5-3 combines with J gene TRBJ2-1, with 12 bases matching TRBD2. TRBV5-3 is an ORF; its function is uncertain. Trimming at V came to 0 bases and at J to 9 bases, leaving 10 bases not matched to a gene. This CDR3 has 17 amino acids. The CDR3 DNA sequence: TGTGCCAGAAGCTTGGGGCAGGCACTAGCGGGGGGCGGTGAGCAGTTCTTC. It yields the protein CARSLGQALAGGGEQFF.